This is a list of T cell receptor beta chains from one sample in a study of control samples from healthy donors and cancer patients. Using immunoSEQ multiplex PCR, the repertoire was profiled, and TCRdb retains in-frame clones only, with some absent. The table lists 100,000 to 150,000 clones, around nine tenths of them singletons. Sequencing used blood. These receptors originate from a middle-aged man in good health. Both conserved end residues are part of each CDR3. The D gene is left open where the match is weak. Clone size is not always given. Where it is, it says once, few, many or a class for expanded clones.

>TRBJ1-4|TRBV5-1|TRBD1|NA
CASSVTGDPTTNEKLFF
TGCGCCAGCAGCGTGACAGGGGATCCTACAACTAATGAAAAACTGTTTTTT
>TRBJ2-7|TRBV30|NA|NA
CAWSVLDKSEQYF
TGTGCCTGGAGTGTATTGGATAAATCCGAGCAGTACTTC
>TRBJ1-5|TRBV10-2|NA|NA
CASSEQKNQPQHF
TGCGCCAGCAGCGAACAGAAAAATCAGCCCCAGCATTTT
>TRBJ1-2|TRBV9|TRBD1|NA
CASSEQGSGYTF
TGTGCCAGCAGCGAACAGGGGAGTGGCTACACCTTC
>TRBJ1-5|TRBV7-6|TRBD1|NA
CASSLATGRHQPQHF
TGTGCCAGCAGCTTAGCGACAGGGAGGCATCAGCCCCAGCATTTT
>TRBJ2-1|TRBV9|TRBD2|NA
CASSTRTSGGPPSYNEQFF
TGTGCCAGCAGCACCAGGACTAGCGGGGGGCCCCCTTCCTACAATGAGCAGTTCTTC
>TRBJ1-2|TRBV11-3|NA|NA
CASSPGGYGYTF
TGTGCCAGCAGCCCCGGGGGATATGGCTACACCTTC
>TRBJ2-5|TRBV18|NA|once
CASSPDSQETQYF
TGTGCCAGCTCACCGGACAGCCAAGAGACCCAGTACTTC
>TRBJ2-5|TRBV11-2|NA|NA
CASSAGPVYQETQYF
TGTGCCAGCAGCGCGGGGCCTGTGTACCAAGAGACCCAGTACTTC
>TRBJ1-2|TRBV5-8|NA|once
CASRPPGRGYTF
TGTGCCAGCAGACCCCCGGGACGTGGCTACACCTTC
>TRBJ1-4|TRBV4-2|NA|NA
CASSQSTSATNEKLFF
TGTGCCAGCAGCCAAAGCACGAGCGCAACTAATGAAAAACTGTTTTTT
>TRBJ2-7|TRBV6-1|NA|few
CASSEAPWSEQYF
TGTGCCAGCAGTGAAGCACCCTGGAGCGAGCAGTACTTC
>TRBJ1-4|TRBV7-2|NA|NA
CASSPTRAREKLFF
TGTGCCAGCAGCCCGACGCGAGCACGGGAAAAACTGTTTTTT
>TRBJ1-2|TRBV5-4|TRBD1|once
CASSLTGGNGYTF
TGTGCCAGCAGCTTGACAGGGGGAAATGGCTACACCTTC
>TRBJ2-2|TRBV6-2/TRBV6-3|NA|NA
CASSQYAELFF
TGTGCCAGCAGCCAATACGCGGAGCTGTTTTTT
>TRBJ2-7|TRBV11-1|NA|NA
CASSSTGYEQYF
TGTGCCAGCAGCTCAACGGGCTACGAGCAGTACTTC
>TRBJ1-5|TRBV7-2|NA|NA
CASSFGRASNQPQHF
TGTGCCAGCAGCTTCGGCAGGGCGAGCAATCAGCCCCAGCATTTT
>TRBJ2-3|TRBV5-1|NA|NA
CASSLVGTKRDTQYF
TGCGCCAGCAGCTTGGTCGGCACAAAGAGGGATACGCAGTATTTT
>TRBJ1-5|TRBV28|NA|NA
CASSFRGQPQHF
TGTGCCAGCAGTTTCCGGGGTCAGCCCCAGCATTTT
>TRBJ1-1|TRBV2|NA|NA
CASSHGTWTMNTEAFF
TGTGCCAGCAGTCACGGGACATGGACTATGAACACTGAAGCTTTCTTT
>TRBJ2-2|TRBV3-1/TRBV3-2|NA|NA
CASSLKIGAVTGELFF
TGTGCCAGCAGCCTCAAGATCGGGGCGGTCACCGGGGAGCTGTTTTTT
>TRBJ1-6|TRBV7-9|NA|NA
CASSPSPAGNNSPLHF
TGTGCCAGCAGCCCCAGCCCAGCGGGGAATAATTCACCCCTCCACTTT
>TRBJ1-1|TRBV19|NA|NA
CASSRREANTEAFF
TGTGCCAGTAGCCGGCGAGAAGCGAACACTGAAGCTTTCTTT
>TRBJ1-1|TRBV6-5|NA|NA
CASRTLNTEAFF
TGTGCCAGCAGGACACTCAACACTGAAGCTTTCTTT
>TRBJ1-2|TRBV6-1|TRBD1|NA
CASSEGQGTAGYTF
TGTGCCAGCAGTGAAGGACAGGGAACAGCTGGCTACACCTTC
>TRBJ1-2|TRBV7-9|NA|few
CASSYNYGYTF
TGTGCCAGCAGCTATAACTATGGCTACACCTTC
>TRBJ1-1|TRBV25-1|NA|NA
CASRRLSQNEAFF
TGTGCCAGCAGGCGACTTTCCCAAAATGAAGCTTTCTTT
>TRBJ1-2|TRBV11-2|NA|NA
CASSLDRIRGYTF
TGTGCCAGCAGCTTAGACAGGATCCGTGGCTACACCTTC
>TRBJ2-1|TRBV7-2|NA|NA
CASSFGGDYYNEQFF
TGTGCCAGCAGCTTCGGGGGTGACTACTACAATGAGCAGTTCTTC
>TRBJ2-1|TRBV27|TRBD2|NA
CASSLFGGGYYNEQFF
TGTGCCAGCAGTTTATTTGGCGGGGGGTATTACAATGAGCAGTTCTTC
>TRBJ2-7|TRBV5-1|TRBD1|NA
CASSPGDRAYEQYF
TGCGCCAGCAGCCCCGGGGACAGGGCCTACGAGCAGTACTTC
>TRBJ1-6|TRBV5-5|NA|NA
CASSTRQSRPPLHF
TGTGCCAGCAGCACCCGACAGAGCCGGCCACCCCTCCACTTT
>TRBJ2-5|TRBV7-6|TRBD2|few
CASSLEWGGRVATQYF
TGTGCCAGCAGCTTAGAATGGGGGGGACGGGTTGCGACCCAGTACTTC
>TRBJ2-2|TRBV5-6|TRBD1|NA
CASSLVDRGLWKTGELFF
TGTGCCAGCAGCTTGGTGGACAGGGGGCTTTGGAAAACCGGGGAGCTGTTTTTT
>TRBJ2-7|TRBV27|TRBD2|NA
CASSFYGGGYEQYF
TGTGCCAGCAGTTTTTACGGGGGGGGCTACGAGCAGTACTTC
>TRBJ2-2|TRBV3-1/TRBV3-2|NA|NA
CASSQGGPGELFF
TGTGCCAGCAGCCAAGGCGGGCCCGGGGAGCTGTTTTTT
>TRBJ2-1|TRBV5-4|TRBD1|NA
CASSLGQGTNLYNEQFF
TGTGCCAGCAGCTTAGGACAGGGGACTAATCTTTACAATGAGCAGTTCTTC